One sample yielded the 20 T cell receptor beta chains listed below, sequenced in a study of CD8 T cell repertoires and HIV-1 epitope variants. Clones were read by immunoSEQ multiplex PCR, and TCRdb kept only the in-frame ones, dropping some. The repertoire holds over 6,500 clones, with roughly 70% as singletons. These TCRs are of unknown antigen specificity. Sample: cultured CD8+ T cells derived from PBMCs. The source of these receptors is a male donor with HIV.

This clone was found once. J is TRBJ1-2 and V is TRBV28; D remains ambiguous. This CDR3 has 14 residues. Deletions cut 2 bases from V and 4 bases from J, with 11 bases between. Germline V CDR1 and CDR2: MDHEN, SYDVKM. In DNA, the CDR3 is TGTGCCAGCAGTTTAGTGGAGACCGCCTATGGCTACACCTTC. This sequence encodes CASSLVETAYGYTF.

The V call is TRBV6-6, the J call TRBJ2-2, with TRBD2 matching 9 bases. CDR1 and CDR2 from the germline V gene are MNHNY and SVGAGI (reference sequence). The CDR3 contains 15 residues. The ends lost 2 bases at V and 3 bases at J; junction bases unmatched: 1. The CDR3 here is CASSYVAGDTGELFF. The CDR3 coding sequence is TGTGCCAGCAGTTACGTAGCGGGGGACACCGGGGAGCTGTTTTTT.

The rearrangement uses TRBV7-8 and TRBJ2-7; D is unresolved. V was trimmed by 1 base and J by 3 bases, leaving 13 bases between them. CDR1 SGHVS and CDR2 FQNEAQ come from the germline V gene. The CDR3 runs to 15 residues. CDR3 residues: CASSLGNFLHYEQYF. CDR3 DNA sequence: TGTGCCAGCAGCTTAGGTAACTTCCTACACTACGAGCAGTACTTC.

This clone was seen only a few times. The J gene is TRBJ2-2, the V gene TRBV7-9, with 11 bases matching TRBD1. Germline loops: CDR1 SEHNR, CDR2 FQNEAQ (reference sequence). V shed 4 bases, J shed 7 bases, and the junction held 5 bases outside the gene matches. The CDR3 totals 15 residues. CDR3 protein: CASSWTGGAGGELFF. CDR3 bases: TGTGCCAGCAGCTGGACAGGGGGCGCTGGCGGGGAGCTGTTTTTT.

This clone was recorded a few times. The chain is built from TRBV9 and TRBJ2-1, with D possibly being TRBD2 (6 bases). The V end was cut by 0 bases, the J end by 6 bases, with 13 bases between. The CDR3 runs to 15 residues. Germline V gene data show CDR1 as SGDLS and CDR2 as YYNGEE. The CDR3 loop reads CASSVEKAGTNEQFF. The CDR3 DNA follows: TGTGCCAGCAGCGTAGAGAAAGCGGGTACCAATGAGCAGTTCTTC.

This chain joins TRBV10-1 and TRBJ2-2, with 8 bases that match TRBD1. The CDR3 sequence is 17 residues long. Unmatched junction bases numbered 7, after V lost 0 bases and J lost 4 bases. Germline V gene lookup returns CDR1 WNHNN and CDR2 SYGVQD (reference sequence). CDR3: CASSESGQGALTGELFF. CDR3 bases: TGCGCCAGCAGTGAGTCGGGGCAGGGGGCCCTCACCGGGGAGCTGTTTTTT.

Worth noting for this clone: This may arise from a read error, as a much more abundant clone is one base away. The genes are TRBV19 and TRBJ2-7, with TRBD2 matching 11 bases. This CDR3 is 15 amino acids long. Per the germline V gene, CDR1 is LNHDA and CDR2 is SQIVND (reference sequence). The CDR3 nucleotides are TGTGCCGGTAGTATCCGACTAGCGGGGATTTACGAGCAGTACTTC. Translation: CAGSIRLAGIYEQYF.

The gene calls are TRBV30 and TRBJ2-5; TRBD2 aligns across 9 bases. The CDR3 has 16 residues. From germline, CDR1 is GTSNPN and CDR2 SVGIG (reference sequence). Trimming took 2 bases from V and 0 from J; bases not matched to a gene: 7. CDR3 residues: CAWSPAGGPNQETQYF. CDR3 in DNA: TGTGCCTGGAGTCCAGCGGGGGGCCCAAACCAAGAGACCCAGTACTTC.

The V call is TRBV7-2, the J call TRBJ1-1, with TRBD1 matching 10 bases. CDR1 is SGHTA and CDR2 is FQGNSA in the germline V gene. The length of the CDR3 is 15 residues. After removal of 5 bases from V and 7 bases from J, the junction contained 10 bases not matched to a gene. CDR3 sequence: CASSQSTGGGYEAFF. The DNA for the CDR3 is TGTGCCAGCAGCCAATCGACAGGGGGCGGCTATGAAGCTTTCTTT.

The V call is TRBV5-4, the J call TRBJ1-1, with unresolved D. Deletions cut 2 bases from V and 2 bases from J, with 10 bases between. This CDR3 comprises 14 residues. CDR1 and CDR2 from the germline V gene are SGHNT and YYREEE (reference sequence). CDR3 in DNA: TGTGCCAGCAGCTTTAGAGGGCTAAACACTGAAGCTTTCTTT. Translation: CASSFRGLNTEAFF.

Notes on this clone: The junction shows a germline mismatch at one end, possibly a read error. The chain links TRBV6-5 to TRBJ1-2; weak D call: TRBD1 (5 bases). The CDR3 is 12 amino acids. Germline CDR1 reads MNHEY; CDR2 reads SVGAGI. The CDR3 sequence: CATSRGGRGYTF. The DNA of the CDR3 is TGTGCCACCAGTCGGGGGGGTCGGGGCTACACCTTC.

The chain is built from TRBV29-1 and TRBJ1-2; D unclear. Germline V gene data show CDR1 as SQVTM and CDR2 as ANQGSEA. Trimming left V 6 bases short and J 3 bases short, with 26 bases between. The CDR3 contains 17 residues. CDR3 sequence reads: CSVMARTPGPSDYGYTF. Written as DNA, the CDR3 is TGCAGCGTCATGGCACGTACGCCCGGACCTTCTGACTATGGCTACACCTTC.

The J gene is TRBJ2-2, the V gene TRBV7-3; tentatively, D is TRBD1 (6 bases). Germline CDR1 and CDR2: SGHTA and FQGTGA. The length of the CDR3 is 15 residues. Deletions cut 5 bases from V and 8 bases from J, with 18 bases between. The CDR3 loop reads CASSPTDSPRGELFF. CDR3 bases: TGTGCCAGCAGCCCCACGGACAGCCCTAGGGGGGAGCTGTTTTTT.

This sequence joins TRBV5-5 and TRBJ1-4; D gene unclear. V was trimmed by 3 bases and J by 0 bases, leaving 6 bases between them. CDR3 length: 14 residues. The V gene's germline CDR1 is SGHKS and CDR2 YYEKEE (reference sequence). The CDR3 DNA reads as TGTGCCAGCAGCTCCGGGACAACTAATGAAAAACTGTTTTTT. Amino acids: CASSSGTTNEKLFF.

The chain employs TRBV15 and TRBJ2-1; 9 bases agree with TRBD2. The CDR3 runs to 20 residues. V dropped 0 bases and J dropped 5; count of bases not matched to a gene: 17. CDR1 is LNHNV and CDR2 is YYDKDF in the germline V gene (reference sequence). The CDR3 region has the DNA TGTGCCACCAGCAGAGACCCCGGACTAGCGTCCAGAGTGTGGGACAATGAGCAGTTCTTC. This codes for CATSRDPGLASRVWDNEQFF.

The rearrangement uses TRBV5-8 and TRBJ2-3, with unresolved D. V was pared by 0 bases and J by 0 bases, with 11 bases between. The CDR3 sequence is 16 residues long. Germline V gene data show CDR1 as SGHTS and CDR2 as YDEGEE. This CDR3 reads CASSLEGRQSTDTQYF. CDR3 in DNA: TGTGCCAGCAGCTTGGAGGGTAGACAAAGCACAGATACGCAGTATTTT.

V is TRBV6-6 and J is TRBJ1-1; no reliable D call. V gave up 2 bases and J gave up 1 base, with 5 bases separating them. The CDR3 spans 13 residues. CDR1 is MNHNY, CDR2 SVGAGI, per germline (reference sequence). CDR3 region: CASSYIGNTEAFF. As DNA, the CDR3 is TGTGCCAGCAGTTACATTGGGAACACTGAAGCTTTCTTT.

The V gene is TRBV11-2, the J gene TRBJ2-1; 13 bases line up with TRBD2. The CDR3 sequence is 15 residues long. Trimming removed 5 bases from V and 9 bases from J; junction bases left unmatched: 7. Germline V gene data show CDR1 as SGHAT and CDR2 as FQNNGV. In DNA, the CDR3 is TGTGCCAGCAGCCCCGGGACTAGCGGGATGGTTGAGCAGTTCTTC. Translation gives CASSPGTSGMVEQFF.

The chain uses TRBV6-5 and TRBJ2-7; D possibly matches TRBD1 or TRBD2 (5 bases each). V was cut by 0 bases and J by 6 bases, with 15 bases left in between. CDR3 length equals 15 residues. Germline V lookup: CDR1 MNHEY, CDR2 SVGAGI. Here the CDR3 reads CASSYSSGSPVEQYF. Written as DNA, the CDR3 is TGTGCCAGCAGTTACTCCTCAGGGAGCCCGGTCGAGCAGTACTTC.

The chain uses TRBV6-1 and TRBJ1-2; 9 bases line up with TRBD1. The CDR3 has 16 amino acids. Germline V lookup: CDR1 MNHNS, CDR2 SASEGT. Trimming removed 4 bases from V and 2 bases from J; junction bases left unmatched: 8. The CDR3 DNA reads TGTGCCAGCAGTGTTGAACAGGGGGCAACCAACTATGGCTACACCTTC. It encodes CASSVEQGATNYGYTF.